Sequencing of this T cell receptor beta chain was carried out in a study of shared clonotypes between healthy human individuals. Naive CD8 cells lacked CD45RO, underwent positive selection for CCR7 and left out terminally differentiated effector memory CD45RA+ cells. Germline V CDR1 and CDR2: SGHAT, FQNNGV. The length of the CDR3 is 17 residues. Between the trimmed V and J ends, which lost 0 bases and 3 bases, there was a span of 16 bases. Some clones are missing from TCRdb's copy, which holds only in-frame ones; the method was immunoSEQ multiplex PCR. The sample carries some 2 million clones, roughly 94% recorded once.

The rearrangement links TRBV11-2 to TRBJ2-3, with D possibly called TRBD1 or TRBD2 (5 bases each). Sequenced: naive CD8+ T cells sorted from blood. The TCR originated in a man in his late teens or twenties in good health. Here the CDR3 DNA reads TGTGCCAGCAGCTTAGAGGAGTCGACCTGGGGGACAGATACGCAGTATTTT. Its protein product is CASSLEESTWGTDTQYF.